Below are 5 T cell receptor beta chains sequenced from a single sample in a study of T cells after yellow fever vaccination. Each CDR3 protein gets one entry after TCRdb re-called the 5' RACE reads with MiXCR. Of 250,000 to 300,000 distinct CDR3 sequences listed, over 10% are singletons. The sample in question was CD4+ T cells sorted from PBMCs, obtained 45 days after the yellow fever booster vaccination. These receptors were collected from a man aged 25 to 40 who received the YFV17D yellow fever vaccine.

This clonotype was detected only a few times. This sequence joins TRBV11-3 and TRBJ2-1; TRBD2 might be the D (6 bases). The CDR3 spans 13 residues. CDR1 is SGHNT, CDR2 YENEEA, per germline. V shed 5 bases and J shed 8 bases, with 13 bases lying between them. The CDR3 DNA reads TGTGCCAGCAGCCAAAGTTGGAGGGATGAGCAGTTCTTC. Residues: CASSQSWRDEQFF.

The genes are TRBV5-1 and TRBJ2-1, with 8 bases matching TRBD2. CDR1 is SGHRS, CDR2 YFSETQ, per germline. J was trimmed by 8 bases and V by 0 bases; bases with no gene match: 10. This CDR3 has 16 amino acids. The CDR3 sequence: CASSLGNSGKSDEQFF. The DNA for the CDR3 is TGCGCCAGCAGCTTGGGTAATAGCGGGAAGTCGGATGAGCAGTTCTTC.

There are a few counts of this clonotype. The chain couples TRBV20-1 to TRBJ2-5, with D perhaps TRBD2 (7 bases). Germline V CDR1 and CDR2: DFQATT, SNEGSKA (reference sequence). The V and J ends lost 6 bases and 3 bases respectively, with 17 bases between them. This CDR3 contains 14 residues. CDR3 DNA sequence: TGCAGTGCGGGGGGGGGGCTAGTGAAAGAGACCCAGTACTTC. Amino acids: CSAGGGLVKETQYF.

This clonotype was recorded at least ten times. This chain links TRBV20-1 with TRBJ2-7, with D perhaps matching TRBD1 (6 bases). V was shortened by 4 bases and J by 4 bases, with 17 bases between the two germline ends. The germline V gene has CDR1 DFQATT and CDR2 SNEGSKA (reference sequence). The CDR3 contains 14 residues. CDR3 in DNA: TGCAGTGCTATGAGGGGGACCCACGGATACGAGCAGTACTTC. Protein: CSAMRGTHGYEQYF.

This rearrangement joins TRBV3-1 to TRBJ1-1, with D perhaps TRBD1 (6 bases). The V end lost 4 bases, the J end lost 2 bases, and 11 bases lay between the germline ends. The CDR3 runs 14 residues. Germline CDR1 LGHDT, CDR2 YNNKEL (reference sequence). CDR3 sequence reads: CASSLGGRNTEAFF. Here the CDR3 DNA reads TGTGCCAGCAGCCTAGGGGGGCGAAACACTGAAGCTTTCTTT. The entire variable domain, with the rest obtained from reference TRBV3-1 and TRBJ1-1, is as follows: DTAVSQTPKYLVTQMGNDKSIKCEQNLGHDTMYWYKQDSKKFLKIMFSYNNKELIINETVPNRFSPKSPDKAHLNLHINSLELGDSAVYFCASSLGGRNTEAFFGQGTRLTVV.